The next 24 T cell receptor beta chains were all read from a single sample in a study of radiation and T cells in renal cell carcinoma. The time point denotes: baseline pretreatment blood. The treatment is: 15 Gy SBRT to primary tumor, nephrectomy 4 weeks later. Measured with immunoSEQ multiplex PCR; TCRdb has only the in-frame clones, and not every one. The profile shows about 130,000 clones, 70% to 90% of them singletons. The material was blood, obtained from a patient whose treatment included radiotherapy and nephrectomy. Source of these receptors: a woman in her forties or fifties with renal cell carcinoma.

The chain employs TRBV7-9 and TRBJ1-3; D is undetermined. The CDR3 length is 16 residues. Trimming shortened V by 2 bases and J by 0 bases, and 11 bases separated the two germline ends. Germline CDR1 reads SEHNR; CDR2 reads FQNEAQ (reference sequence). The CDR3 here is CASSLNQRVSGNTIYF. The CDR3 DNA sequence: TGTGCCAGCAGCTTAAATCAACGGGTCTCTGGAAACACCATATATTTT.

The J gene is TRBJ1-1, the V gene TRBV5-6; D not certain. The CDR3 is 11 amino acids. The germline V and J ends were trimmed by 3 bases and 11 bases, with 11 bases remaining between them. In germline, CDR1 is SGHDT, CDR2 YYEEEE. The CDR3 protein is CASSSVHGAFF. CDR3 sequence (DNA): TGTGCCAGCAGCTCCGTTCATGGGGCTTTCTTT. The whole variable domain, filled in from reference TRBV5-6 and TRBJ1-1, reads DAGVTQSPTHLIKTRGQQVTLRCSPKSGHDTVSWYQQALGQGPQFIFQYYEEEERQRGNFPDRFSGHQFPNYSSELNVNALLLGDSALYLCASSSVHGAFFGQGTRLTVV.

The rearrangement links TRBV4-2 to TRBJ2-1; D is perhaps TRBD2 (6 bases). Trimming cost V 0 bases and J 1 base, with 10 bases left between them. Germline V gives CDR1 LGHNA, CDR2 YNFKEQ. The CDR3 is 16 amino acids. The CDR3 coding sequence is TGTGCCAGCAGCCAAGAGCCGGGAGTTTCCTACAATGAGCAGTTCTTC. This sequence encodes CASSQEPGVSYNEQFF.

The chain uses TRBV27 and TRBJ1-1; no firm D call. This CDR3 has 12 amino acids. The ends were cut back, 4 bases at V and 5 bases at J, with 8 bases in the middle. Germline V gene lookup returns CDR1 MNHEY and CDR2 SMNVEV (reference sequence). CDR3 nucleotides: TGTGCCAGCAGTTCAACGTTAACTGAAGCTTTCTTT. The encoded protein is CASSSTLTEAFF.

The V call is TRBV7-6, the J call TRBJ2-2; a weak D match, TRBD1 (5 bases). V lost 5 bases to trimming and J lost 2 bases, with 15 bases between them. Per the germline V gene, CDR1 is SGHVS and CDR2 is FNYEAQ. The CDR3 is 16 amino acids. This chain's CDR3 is CASSDQIRVNTGELFF. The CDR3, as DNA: TGTGCCAGCAGCGATCAGATCAGGGTTAACACCGGGGAGCTGTTTTTT.

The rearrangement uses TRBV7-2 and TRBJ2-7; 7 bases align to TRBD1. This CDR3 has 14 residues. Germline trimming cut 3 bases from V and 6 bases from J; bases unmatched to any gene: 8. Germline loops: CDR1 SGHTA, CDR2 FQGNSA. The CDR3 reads CASSLTGFSSEQYF. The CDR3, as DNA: TGTGCCAGCAGCTTGACAGGGTTTTCATCCGAGCAGTACTTC.

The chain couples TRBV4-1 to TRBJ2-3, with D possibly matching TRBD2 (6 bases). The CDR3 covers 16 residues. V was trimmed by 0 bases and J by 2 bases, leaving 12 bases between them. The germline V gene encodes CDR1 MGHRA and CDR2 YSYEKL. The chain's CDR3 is CASSQEAGTLTDTQYF. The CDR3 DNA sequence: TGCGCCAGCAGCCAAGAGGCCGGGACTCTCACAGATACGCAGTATTTT.

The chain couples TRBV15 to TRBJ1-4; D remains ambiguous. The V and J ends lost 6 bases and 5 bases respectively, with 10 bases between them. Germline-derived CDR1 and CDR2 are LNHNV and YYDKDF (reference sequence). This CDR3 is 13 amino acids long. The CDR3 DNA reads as TGTGCCACCAGTGTGACACCGAATGAAAAACTGTTTTTT. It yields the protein CATSVTPNEKLFF.

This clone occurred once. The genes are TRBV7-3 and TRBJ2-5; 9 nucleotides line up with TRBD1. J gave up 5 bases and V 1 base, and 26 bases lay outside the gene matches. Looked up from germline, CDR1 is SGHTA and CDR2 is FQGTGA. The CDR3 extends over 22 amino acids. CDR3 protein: CASSLNRYRARGQGEFKETQYF. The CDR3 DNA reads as TGTGCCAGCAGCTTAAATCGGTACAGGGCTCGGGGACAGGGAGAATTCAAGGAGACCCAGTACTTC.

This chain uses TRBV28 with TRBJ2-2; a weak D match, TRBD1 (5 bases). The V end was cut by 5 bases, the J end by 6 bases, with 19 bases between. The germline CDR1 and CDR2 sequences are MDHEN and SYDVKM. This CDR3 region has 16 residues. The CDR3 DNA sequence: TGTGCCAGCAGTCAAGTGACAGTCAGCGCCTCCGGGGAGCTGTTTTTT. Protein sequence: CASSQVTVSASGELFF.

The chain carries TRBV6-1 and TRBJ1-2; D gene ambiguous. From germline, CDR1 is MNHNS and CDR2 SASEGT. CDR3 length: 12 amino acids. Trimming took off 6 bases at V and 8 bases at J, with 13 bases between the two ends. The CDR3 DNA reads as TGTGCCAGCAGGCCCTTTGGGAGAGGCTACACCTTC. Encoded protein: CASRPFGRGYTF.

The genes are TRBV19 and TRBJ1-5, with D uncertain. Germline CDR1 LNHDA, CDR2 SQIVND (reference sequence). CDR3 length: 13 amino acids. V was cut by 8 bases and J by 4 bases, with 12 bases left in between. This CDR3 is CASSDDGNQPQHF. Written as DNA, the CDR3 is TGTGCCAGTTCCGATGACGGAAATCAGCCCCAGCATTTT.

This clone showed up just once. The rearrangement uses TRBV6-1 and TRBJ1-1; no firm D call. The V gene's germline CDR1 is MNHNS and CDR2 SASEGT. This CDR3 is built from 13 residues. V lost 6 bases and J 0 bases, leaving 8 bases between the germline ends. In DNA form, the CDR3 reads TGTGCCAGCAGCGGACGGCTGAACACTGAAGCTTTCTTT. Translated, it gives CASSGRLNTEAFF.

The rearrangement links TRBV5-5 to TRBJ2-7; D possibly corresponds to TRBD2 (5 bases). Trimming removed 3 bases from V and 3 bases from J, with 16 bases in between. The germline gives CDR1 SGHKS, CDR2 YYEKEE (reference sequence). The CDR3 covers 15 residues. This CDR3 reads CASSYQHSRVYEQYF. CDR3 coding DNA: TGTGCCAGCAGCTACCAACACTCGAGGGTCTACGAGCAGTACTTC.

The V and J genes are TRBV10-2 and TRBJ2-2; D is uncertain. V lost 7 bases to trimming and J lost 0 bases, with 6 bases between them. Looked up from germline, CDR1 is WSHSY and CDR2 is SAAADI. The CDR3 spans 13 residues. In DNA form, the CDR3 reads TGCGCCAGCATCAGTCCGAACACCGGGGAGCTGTTTTTT. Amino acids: CASISPNTGELFF.

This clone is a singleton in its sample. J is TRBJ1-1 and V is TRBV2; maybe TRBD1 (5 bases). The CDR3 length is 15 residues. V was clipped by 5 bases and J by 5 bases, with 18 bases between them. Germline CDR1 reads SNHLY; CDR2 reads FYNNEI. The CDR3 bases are TGTGCCAGCAGTCCTACAGCCCACGGGGGTACTGAAGCTTTCTTT. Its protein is CASSPTAHGGTEAFF.

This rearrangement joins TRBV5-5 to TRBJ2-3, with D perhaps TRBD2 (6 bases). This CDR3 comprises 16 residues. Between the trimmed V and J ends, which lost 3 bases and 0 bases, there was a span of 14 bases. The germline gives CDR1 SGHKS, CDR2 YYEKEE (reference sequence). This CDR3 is CASSSRAGTSTDTQYF. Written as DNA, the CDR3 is TGTGCCAGCAGCTCCCGAGCGGGTACTAGCACAGATACGCAGTATTTT.

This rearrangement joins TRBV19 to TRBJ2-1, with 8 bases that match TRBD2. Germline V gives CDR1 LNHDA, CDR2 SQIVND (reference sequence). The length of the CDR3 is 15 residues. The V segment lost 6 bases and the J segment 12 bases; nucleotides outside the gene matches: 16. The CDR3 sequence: CASSPPSGGRVGQFF. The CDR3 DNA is TGTGCCAGTAGCCCACCGAGCGGGGGCCGAGTCGGGCAGTTCTTC.

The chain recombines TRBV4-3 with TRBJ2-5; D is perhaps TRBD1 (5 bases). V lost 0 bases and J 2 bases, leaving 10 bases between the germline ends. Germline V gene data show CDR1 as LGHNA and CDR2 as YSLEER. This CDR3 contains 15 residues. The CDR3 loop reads CASSQDLNRQETQYF. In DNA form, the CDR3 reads TGCGCCAGCAGCCAAGATCTTAACAGGCAAGAGACCCAGTACTTC.

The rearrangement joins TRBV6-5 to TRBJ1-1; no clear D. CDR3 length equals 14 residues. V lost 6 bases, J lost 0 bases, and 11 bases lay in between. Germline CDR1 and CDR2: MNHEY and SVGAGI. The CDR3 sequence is CASRRTGMNTEAFF. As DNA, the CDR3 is TGTGCCAGCAGACGAACGGGGATGAACACTGAAGCTTTCTTT.

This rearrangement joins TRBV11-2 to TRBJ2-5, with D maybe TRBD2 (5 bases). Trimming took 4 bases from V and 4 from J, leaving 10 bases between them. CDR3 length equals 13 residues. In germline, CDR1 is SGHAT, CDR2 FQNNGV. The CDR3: CASSSRRGETQYF. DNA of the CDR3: TGTGCCAGCAGCTCGCGACGGGGAGAGACCCAGTACTTC.

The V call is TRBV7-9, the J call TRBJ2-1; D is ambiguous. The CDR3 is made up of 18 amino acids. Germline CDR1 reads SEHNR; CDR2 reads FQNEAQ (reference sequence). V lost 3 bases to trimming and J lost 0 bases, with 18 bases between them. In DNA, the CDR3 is TGTGCCAGCAGCTTGGCCGCCGGGTCAATATCCTCCTACAATGAGCAGTTCTTC. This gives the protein CASSLAAGSISSYNEQFF. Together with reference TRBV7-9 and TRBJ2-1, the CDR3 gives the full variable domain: DTGVSQNPRHKITKRGQNVTFRCDPISEHNRLYWYRQTLGQGPEFLTYFQNEAQLEKSRLLSDRFSAERPKGSFSTLEIQRTEQGDSAMYLCASSLAAGSISSYNEQFFGPGTRLTVL.

In DNA form, the CDR3 reads TGCGCCAGCAGCTTAGAGGGGGCTTCCTACGAGCAGTACTTC. Translating gives CASSLEGASYEQYF. V and J are TRBV5-1 and TRBJ2-7; 7 nucleotides line up with TRBD1. This CDR3 comprises 14 residues. Germline CDR1 SGHRS, CDR2 YFSETQ. Germline trimming cut 2 bases from V and 1 base from J; bases unmatched to any gene: 3.

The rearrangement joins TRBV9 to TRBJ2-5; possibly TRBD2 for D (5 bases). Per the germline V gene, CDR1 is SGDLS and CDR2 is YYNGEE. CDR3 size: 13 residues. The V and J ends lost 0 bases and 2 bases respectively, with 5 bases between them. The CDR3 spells CASSVAGQETQYF. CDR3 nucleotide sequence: TGTGCCAGCAGCGTAGCGGGGCAAGAGACCCAGTACTTC.